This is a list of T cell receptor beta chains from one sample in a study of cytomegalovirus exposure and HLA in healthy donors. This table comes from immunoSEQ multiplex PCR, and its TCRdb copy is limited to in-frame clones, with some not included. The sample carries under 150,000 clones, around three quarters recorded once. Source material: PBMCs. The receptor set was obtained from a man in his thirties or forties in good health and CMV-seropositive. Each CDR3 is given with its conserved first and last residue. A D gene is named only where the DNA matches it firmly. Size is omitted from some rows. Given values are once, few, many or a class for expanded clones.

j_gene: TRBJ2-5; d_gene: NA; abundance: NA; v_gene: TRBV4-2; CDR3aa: CASSRTGETQYF; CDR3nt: TGTGCCAGCAGCCGCACCGGGGAGACCCAGTACTTC
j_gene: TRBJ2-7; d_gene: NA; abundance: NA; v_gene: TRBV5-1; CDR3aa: CASSLANEQYF; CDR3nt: TGCGCCAGCAGCTTGGCCAACGAGCAGTACTTC
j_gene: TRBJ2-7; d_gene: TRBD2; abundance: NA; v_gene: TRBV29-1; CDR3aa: CSGRGGKIYEQYF; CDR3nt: TGCAGCGGGCGGGGGGGAAAAATCTACGAGCAGTACTTC
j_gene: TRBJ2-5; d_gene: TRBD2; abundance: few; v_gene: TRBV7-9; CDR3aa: CASSGTSGRNQETQYF; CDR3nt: TGTGCCAGCAGCGGGACTAGCGGGAGGAACCAAGAGACCCAGTACTTC
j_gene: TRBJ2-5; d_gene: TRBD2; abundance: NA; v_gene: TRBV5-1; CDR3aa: CASSSGTSGGEETQYF; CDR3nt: TGCGCCAGCAGCTCCGGGACTAGCGGGGGGGAAGAGACCCAGTACTTC
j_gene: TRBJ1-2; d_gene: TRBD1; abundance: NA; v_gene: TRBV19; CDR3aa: CASYRGPYGYTF; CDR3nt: TGTGCCAGTTACAGGGGGCCGTATGGCTACACCTTC
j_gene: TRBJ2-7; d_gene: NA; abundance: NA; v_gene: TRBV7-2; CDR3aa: CASSIGQIYEQYF; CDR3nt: TGTGCCAGCAGCATCGGACAGATCTACGAGCAGTACTTC
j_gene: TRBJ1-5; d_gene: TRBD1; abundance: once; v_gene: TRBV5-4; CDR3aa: CASSLWTGNLLNQPQHF; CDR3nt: TGTGCCAGCAGCTTATGGACAGGGAATCTTCTCAATCAGCCCCAGCATTTT
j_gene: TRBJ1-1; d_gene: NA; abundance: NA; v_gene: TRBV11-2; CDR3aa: CASRGGYTEAFF; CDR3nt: TGTGCCAGCAGGGGGGGGTACACTGAAGCTTTCTTT
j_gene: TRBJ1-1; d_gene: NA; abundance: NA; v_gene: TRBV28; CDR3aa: CASSAQGRGRTEAFF; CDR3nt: TGTGCCAGCAGTGCCCAGGGGAGGGGGAGGACTGAAGCTTTCTTT